This entry concerns a single TCR beta chain. The sample originates from a study of T cell changes during pregnancy in multiple sclerosis. Trimming cost V 6 bases and J 0 bases, with 14 bases left between them. CDR3 length: 16 amino acids. Germline values: CDR1 MNHEY, CDR2 SMNVEV (reference sequence). The method was immunoSEQ multiplex PCR; TCRdb's version includes in-frame clones alone and lacks a portion of them. The sample consists of about 57,000 clones, around 93% of them appearing once. Sequencing was performed on peripheral blood, taken after pregnancy. The source of this sequence is a female donor with multiple sclerosis, enrolled in a pregnancy study. The chain joins TRBV27 to TRBJ1-4, with D possibly being TRBD1 (6 bases). The DNA of the CDR3 is TGTGCCAGCAGAACGGACAGCAGAGCAACTAATGAAAAACTGTTTTTT. It codes for CASRTDSRATNEKLFF. Variable domain in full (rest from reference TRBV27 and TRBJ1-4): EAQVTQNPRYLITVTGKKLTVTCSQNMNHEYMSWYRQDPGLGLRQIYYSMNVEVTDKGDVPEGYKVSRKEKRNFPLILESPSPNQTSLYFCASRTDSRATNEKLFFGSGTQLSVL.